One T cell receptor (beta chain) is described in this entry. This specimen includes other DNA sequences encoding the same CDR3. These data are taken from a study of shared clonotypes between healthy human individuals. Across the whole study: Researchers drew samples from a couple of women and three men aged 18 to 49.

The V end lost 4 bases, the J end lost 2 bases, and 7 bases lay between the germline ends. The CDR3 runs to 13 residues. Germline CDR1 reads SGHRS; CDR2 reads YFSETQ. Using immunoSEQ multiplex PCR, the repertoire was profiled, and TCRdb retains in-frame clones only, with some absent. The table records approximately 1.5 million clones, 95% to 99% of them present only once. The receptor was derived from a man aged 25 to 45 in good health. Sequencing was performed on naive CD4+ T cells sorted from blood. The sample's subset: CD45RA+ positively selected. This chain uses TRBV5-1 with TRBJ1-3; D gene unclear. The CDR3 DNA reads as TGCGCCAGCAGCCAAGGGCCTGGAAACACCATATATTTT. Encoded protein: CASSQGPGNTIYF.